Described below is a single TCR beta chain sequence and its context. The time point denotes: peripheral blood 6 weeks after treatment start. This entry comes from a study of PD-L1 blockade in urothelial cancer. Study overall: Atezolizumab 1,200 mg was given intravenously every 3 weeks, starting 2014. It was at 3 weeks (second dose) and 6 weeks after treatment start that blood was analyzed.

Germline V lookup: CDR1 SEHNR, CDR2 FQNEAQ (reference sequence). The CDR3 is 16 residues long. The germline V and J ends were trimmed by 1 base and 3 bases, with 15 bases remaining between them. Each PCR contained spiked-in synthetic TCR analog templates. Sequencing was performed with immunoSEQ multiplex PCR; in TCRdb, only in-frame clones are kept and a portion is missing. The table includes over 40,000 clones, 70% to 90% detected once. This sequence was found in an older man with urothelial cancer. The chain combines TRBV7-9 with TRBJ2-5; D call uncertain. The source material was PBMCs, sampled around atezolizumab (anti-PD-L1) treatment. The CDR3 region has the DNA TGTGCCAGCAGCTTAGGAACTACCCGCGGCAAAGAGACCCAGTACTTC. Its translation is CASSLGTTRGKETQYF. The full variable domain, rest sourced from reference TRBV7-9 and TRBJ2-5, is DTGVSQNPRHKITKRGQNVTFRCDPISEHNRLYWYRQTLGQGPEFLTYFQNEAQLEKSRLLSDRFSAERPKGSFSTLEIQRTEQGDSAMYLCASSLGTTRGKETQYFGPGTRLLVL.